One sample yielded the 24 T cell receptor beta chains listed below, sequenced in a study of blood T cell repertoires in COVID-19. Only in-frame clones appear in the TCRdb table, and some are missing; sequencing was by immunoSEQ multiplex PCR. The data contain 52,000 or so clones, around 76% of them singletons. The sample was peripheral blood. These receptors all come from a human donor in a cohort sampled during active COVID-19.

The rearrangement joins TRBV3-1 (or the pseudogene TRBV3-2) to TRBJ2-7; TRBD2 agrees at 7 bases. This CDR3 comprises 14 residues. CDR1 is LGHDT, CDR2 YNNKEL, per germline (reference sequence). J gave up 6 bases and V 1 base, and 6 bases lay outside the gene matches. The DNA for the CDR3 is TGTGCCAGCAGCCAAGTTTCGGGGGGTGCCGAGCAGTACTTC. It translates to CASSQVSGGAEQYF.

The chain joins TRBV19 to TRBJ2-7; 10 nucleotides align to TRBD1. The CDR3 has 15 residues. Looked up from germline, CDR1 is LNHDA and CDR2 is SQIVND (reference sequence). After removal of 5 bases from V and 2 bases from J, the junction contained 6 bases not matched to a gene. Here the CDR3 DNA reads TGTGCCAGTAGTTCACTCGGGACAGGGGCCTACGAGCAGTACTTC. Amino acids: CASSSLGTGAYEQYF.

This clone is judged medium-sized (0.01 to 0.1%). This chain connects TRBV27 to TRBJ2-1, with D possibly matching TRBD1 (5 bases). Germline V gene sequence: CDR1 MNHEY, CDR2 SMNVEV (reference sequence). V was shortened by 5 bases and J by 7 bases, with 18 bases between the two germline ends. This CDR3 comprises 15 residues. CDR3 sequence: CASSPRQPAENEQFF. In DNA form, the CDR3 reads TGTGCCAGCAGTCCTAGACAGCCCGCAGAGAATGAGCAGTTCTTC.

The gene calls are TRBV15 and TRBJ2-1; possibly TRBD2 for D (5 bases). CDR3 length equals 13 residues. Looked up from germline, CDR1 is LNHNV and CDR2 is YYDKDF (reference sequence). Trimming removed 3 bases at V and 11 bases at J, with 14 bases between. The CDR3 DNA follows: TGTGCCACCAGCAGCAGCGGTCGGATAAAGCAGTTCTTC. It translates to CATSSSGRIKQFF.

The chain joins TRBV4-1 to TRBJ2-1, with D possibly being TRBD2 (6 bases). V was clipped by 3 bases and J by 8 bases, with 14 bases between them. Looked up from germline, CDR1 is MGHRA and CDR2 is YSYEKL. The CDR3 runs to 14 residues. DNA of the CDR3: TGCGCCAGCAGCCACGAACTAGCTGTGGATGAGCAGTTCTTC. Encoded protein: CASSHELAVDEQFF.

CDR3 loop: CASSYFAGLGYEQYF. The CDR3 DNA sequence: TGTGCCAGCAGTTACTTTGCGGGATTAGGCTACGAGCAGTACTTC. The chain combines TRBV6-2 or TRBV6-3 with TRBJ2-7; D might be TRBD2 (6 bases). The germline V gene encodes CDR1 MNHEY and CDR2 SVGEGT. The V end was cut by 1 base, the J end by 3 bases, with 13 bases between. The CDR3 covers 15 residues.

CDR3 sequence: CASSSPAGTNEKLFF. The DNA of the CDR3 is TGTGCCAGCAGCTCTCCGGCAGGGACTAATGAAAAACTGTTTTTT. The V and J genes are TRBV11-2 and TRBJ1-4, with TRBD1 as a possible D gene (5 bases). V lost 4 bases, J lost 2 bases, and 11 bases lay in between. This CDR3 has 15 amino acids. From germline, CDR1 is SGHAT and CDR2 FQNNGV.

The V gene is TRBV7-7, the J gene TRBJ2-7, with 8 bases fitting TRBD1. Germline loops: CDR1 SSHAT, CDR2 FNYEAQ (reference sequence). The junction had 13 bases not matched to a gene; V was cut back by 7 bases and J by 2 bases. The CDR3 covers 16 residues. In nucleotides, the CDR3 is TGTGCCAGCATCCCACCCCCGGACAGGGTAACCTACGAGCAGTACTTC. Translating gives CASIPPPDRVTYEQYF.

The J gene is TRBJ1-2, the V gene TRBV5-4, with D possibly matching TRBD1 (6 bases). The V and J ends lost 4 bases and 4 bases respectively, with 11 bases between them. The CDR3 is 13 residues long. Germline V gene sequence: CDR1 SGHNT, CDR2 YYREEE (reference sequence). This chain's CDR3 is CASSGEGVYGYTF. As DNA, the CDR3 is TGTGCCAGCAGCGGGGAGGGGGTCTATGGCTACACCTTC.

This clone showed up just a few times. The chain links TRBV4-1 to TRBJ1-6, with 7 bases that match TRBD1. The junction had 7 bases not matched to a gene; V was cut back by 4 bases and J by 7 bases. Germline V gene lookup returns CDR1 MGHRA and CDR2 YSYEKL. This CDR3 region has 15 residues. The CDR3 is CASSLRDSANSPLHF. The CDR3 nucleotides read TGCGCCAGCAGCCTCCGGGACAGTGCGAATTCACCCCTCCACTTT.

The chain links TRBV10-3 to TRBJ2-7; D unresolved. The germline V and J ends were trimmed by 2 bases and 2 bases, with 7 bases remaining between them. Germline V gene lookup returns CDR1 ENHRY and CDR2 SYGVKD. The CDR3 has 13 amino acids. CDR3 DNA: TGTGCCATCAGTGAGGCGGCAACCTACGAGCAGTACTTC. This translates into CAISEAATYEQYF.

The V gene is TRBV27, the J gene TRBJ2-1; D unclear. V was cut by 5 bases and J by 10 bases, with 9 bases left in between. The CDR3 runs 11 residues. Germline V lookup: CDR1 MNHEY, CDR2 SMNVEV (reference sequence). The CDR3 sequence is CASSTPREQFF. DNA for the CDR3: TGTGCCAGCAGTACACCGAGGGAGCAGTTCTTC.

The chain couples TRBV6-4 to TRBJ1-1; D is uncertain. The germline V gene encodes CDR1 MRHNA and CDR2 SNTAGT. This CDR3 contains 13 residues. Trimming pared 5 bases from V and 2 bases from J, leaving 9 bases between. The CDR3: CASSPTLNTEAFF. CDR3 nucleotides: TGTGCCAGCAGTCCTACTCTAAACACTGAAGCTTTCTTT.

The chain uses TRBV7-2 and TRBJ1-1, with TRBD1 matching over 9 bases. The CDR3 length is 15 residues. The J segment lost 3 bases and the V segment lost 5 bases, leaving 7 bases of the junction unmatched. CDR1 SGHTA and CDR2 FQGNSA come from the germline V gene. CDR3 residues: CASSGGQGRHTEAFF. The CDR3 DNA reads TGTGCCAGCAGCGGAGGACAGGGGCGGCACACTGAAGCTTTCTTT. The variable domain in full, completed from reference TRBV7-2 and TRBJ1-1, reads GAGVSQSPSNKVTEKGKDVELRCDPISGHTALYWYRQSLGQGLEFLIYFQGNSAPDKSGLPSDRFSAERTGGSVSTLTIQRTQQEDSAVYLCASSGGQGRHTEAFFGQGTRLTVV.

V and J are TRBV23-1 and TRBJ2-7; D might be TRBD1 (6 bases). TRBV23-1 is an open reading frame, and its role is uncertain. This CDR3 has 15 amino acids. V gave up 8 bases and J gave up 0 bases, with 17 bases separating them. This CDR3 reads CASLPQGASSYEQYF. CDR3 sequence (DNA): TGCGCCAGCCTTCCACAGGGCGCGAGCTCCTACGAGCAGTACTTC.

The chain couples TRBV19 to TRBJ2-1, with a tentative D call TRBD2 (5 bases). The CDR3 is made up of 16 amino acids. Trimming left V 5 bases short and J 7 bases short, with 21 bases between. In germline, CDR1 is LNHDA, CDR2 SQIVND (reference sequence). CDR3 DNA: TGTGCCAGTAGTCCTGGACTTGCCCCCGCGAGGAATGAGCAGTTCTTC. It is translated as CASSPGLAPARNEQFF.

The rearrangement joins TRBV3-1 (or the pseudogene TRBV3-2) to TRBJ1-6, with a weak D call TRBD1 (6 bases). V lost 0 bases and J 4 bases, leaving 10 bases between the germline ends. The CDR3 loop spans 16 amino acids. CDR1 is LGHDT and CDR2 is YNNKEL in the germline V gene (reference sequence). CDR3 sequence (DNA): TGTGCCAGCAGCCAAGATCAGGGACATTATAATTCACCCCTCCACTTT. Its protein is CASSQDQGHYNSPLHF.

J is TRBJ2-1 and V is TRBV7-9; 8 bases match TRBD1. Looked up from germline, CDR1 is SEHNR and CDR2 is FQNEAQ (reference sequence). The CDR3 runs to 17 residues. V shed 5 bases and J 8 bases; nucleotides not matched to a gene: 17. The CDR3 sequence is CASSTYPGGARPHEQFF. The CDR3 nucleotides are TGTGCCAGCAGCACATACCCAGGGGGCGCCCGGCCCCATGAGCAGTTCTTC.

The chain uses TRBV28 and TRBJ1-5; perhaps TRBD1 as D (6 bases). This CDR3 contains 16 residues. Trimming shortened V by 2 bases and J by 0 bases, and 11 bases separated the two germline ends. CDR1 is MDHEN and CDR2 is SYDVKM in the germline V gene. CDR3 sequence (DNA): TGTGCCAGCAGTTTACGGGACACCTTTAGCAATCAGCCCCAGCATTTT. It translates to CASSLRDTFSNQPQHF.

CDR3 protein: CASSPAVAQQYF. The CDR3 nucleotides read TGTGCCAGCAGCCCGGCCGTAGCTCAGCAGTACTTC. This chain links TRBV7-9 with TRBJ2-7; D gene unclear. The CDR3 covers 12 residues. Trimming cost V 5 bases and J 8 bases, with 13 bases left between them. Germline values: CDR1 SEHNR, CDR2 FQNEAQ (reference sequence).

The gene calls are TRBV7-9 and TRBJ1-1; weak D call: TRBD1 (5 bases). V was clipped by 5 bases and J by 5 bases, with 18 bases between them. Germline CDR1 and CDR2: SEHNR and FQNEAQ (reference sequence). This CDR3 region has 15 residues. CDR3 coding DNA: TGTGCCAGCAGCGTTCGCCAGGGCCCCCGGACTGAAGCTTTCTTT. Amino acid sequence: CASSVRQGPRTEAFF.

The CDR3 DNA sequence: TGCGCCAGCAGGCCTCAGGACAGGGCGGGTGAAAAACTGTTTTTT. Protein: CASRPQDRAGEKLFF. The chain links TRBV10-2 to TRBJ1-4; 8 bases agree with TRBD1. Germline CDR1 is WSHSY and CDR2 is SAAADI. This CDR3 has 15 amino acids. J was trimmed by 7 bases and V by 6 bases; bases with no gene match: 10.

This chain joins TRBV6-2 or TRBV6-3 and TRBJ2-7; 9 bases align to TRBD2. This CDR3 is 13 amino acids long. J gave up 7 bases and V 6 bases, and 7 bases lay outside the gene matches. CDR1 and CDR2 from the germline V gene are MNHEY and SVGEGT. The chain's CDR3 is CASSQGLAREQYF. The CDR3, as DNA: TGTGCCAGCAGCCAGGGACTAGCAAGAGAGCAGTACTTC.

Here the CDR3 reads CASSLVRGGVGTEAFF. DNA of the CDR3: TGTGCCAGCAGCTTGGTTAGAGGGGGAGTCGGCACTGAAGCTTTCTTT. The V gene is TRBV5-4, the J gene TRBJ1-1, with D possibly TRBD1 on 6 matching bases. Trimming pared 0 bases from V and 4 bases from J, leaving 16 bases between. The germline V gene encodes CDR1 SGHNT and CDR2 YYREEE (reference sequence). CDR3 length: 16 amino acids. Full variable domain (rest looked up from reference TRBV5-4 and TRBJ1-1): ETGVTQSPTHLIKTRGQQVTLRCSSQSGHNTVSWYQQALGQGPQFIFQYYREEENGRGNFPPRFSGLQFPNYSSELNVNALELDDSALYLCASSLVRGGVGTEAFFGQGTRLTVV.